Listed below are T cell receptor beta chains from one sample, sequenced in a study of cytomegalovirus exposure and HLA in healthy donors. The protocol was immunoSEQ multiplex PCR, while the TCRdb copy is restricted to in-frame clones and leaves out a portion. This sample has under 150,000 clones; 70% to 85% occur once, and the top ten carry less than 3%. Sequencing was carried out using PBMCs. The receptors come from a male donor in good health and CMV-seronegative. CDR3s include the opening cysteine and the closing phenylalanine or tryptophan. D genes are given only for firm matches. Rows give clone size only sometimes, using once, few, many, or a class for an expanded clone.

>NA|TRBD2|TRBJ2-7|TRBV5-4
TGTGCCAGCAGTGAACCCACCGGGCGGGAGGAAGGCAAGCAGTACTTC
CASSEPTGREEGKQYF
>NA|NA|TRBJ1-1|TRBV5-5
TGTGCCAGCAGCTTTTCCTTCCTAACAGGGAACACTGAAGCTTTCTTT
CASSFSFLTGNTEAFF
>NA|TRBD1|TRBJ2-7|TRBV5-4
TGTGCCAGCAGCCGCCCCGGGACAGGGCTCTACGAGCAGTACTTC
CASSRPGTGLYEQYF
>NA|NA|TRBJ1-3|TRBV5-4
TGTGCCAGCAGCTTTGGTGTGAGTGGAAACACCATATATTTT
CASSFGVSGNTIYF
>NA|NA|TRBJ2-7|TRBV6-5
TGTGCCAGCCAGCGCGCGATGACTTCCTACGAGCAGTACTTC
CASQRAMTSYEQYF
>once|NA|TRBJ2-3|TRBV19
TGTGCCAGTAGTCTAACTGGGGGGGATACGCAGTATTTT
CASSLTGGDTQYF
>NA|NA|TRBJ1-5|TRBV7-9
TGTGCCAGCAGCTTACAGGGTCCGGGTCAGCCCCAGCATTTT
CASSLQGPGQPQHF
>NA|NA|TRBJ2-1|TRBV9
TGTGCCAGCAGCGTAGGCGGGGCCGTTAATGAGCAGTTCTTC
CASSVGGAVNEQFF
>NA|TRBD1|TRBJ1-5|TRBV9
TGTGCCAGCGGGGACAGTTATAGCAATCAGCCCCAGCATTTT
CASGDSYSNQPQHF
>NA|TRBD2|TRBJ2-2|TRBV4-1
TGCGCCAGCAGCCAAGTCGGGGTAGCGGGAGTTTACACCGGGGAGCTGTTTTTT
CASSQVGVAGVYTGELFF
>NA|NA|TRBJ1-3|TRBV6-1
TGTGCCAGCACCCTCGAAGCGGCTGGAAACACCATATATTTT
CASTLEAAGNTIYF
>NA|TRBD2|TRBJ2-1|TRBV7-2
TGTGCCAGCAGCCGACTAGCGGGGGGGGACAATGAGCAGTTCTTC
CASSRLAGGDNEQFF
>NA|TRBD1|TRBJ2-7|TRBV4-3
TGCGCCAGCAGCCAGGACAGGGGCGCCTACGAGCAGTACTTC
CASSQDRGAYEQYF
>few|NA|TRBJ1-2|TRBV4-3
TGCGCCAGCAGCCAAGACGGAGGGCTTCGTGGCTACACCTTC
CASSQDGGLRGYTF
>NA|NA|TRBJ2-2|TRBV27
TGTGCCAGCAGTTTGCCCCCGACTAGTACCGACACCGGGGAGCTGTTTTTT
CASSLPPTSTDTGELFF
>NA|TRBD2|TRBJ2-5|TRBV10-1
TGCGCCAGCAGCGCACTAGCGGGCCAAGAGACCCAGTACTTC
CASSALAGQETQYF
>NA|NA|TRBJ2-2|TRBV2
TGTGCCAGCAGTGCTAGGAACACCGGGGAGCTGTTTTTT
CASSARNTGELFF
>NA|NA|TRBJ1-2|TRBV7-8
TGTGCCAGCAGCTCGAGGCAGTCTAACTATGGCTACACCTTC
CASSSRQSNYGYTF
>NA|TRBD1|TRBJ2-1|TRBV13
TGTGCCAGCAGCACTAGACAGGGTTTTGGGGATGAGCAGTTCTTC
CASSTRQGFGDEQFF
>NA|NA|TRBJ1-5|TRBV9
TGTGCCAGCAGCGTCTCAGGGGATAATCAGCCCCAGCATTTT
CASSVSGDNQPQHF
>NA|NA|TRBJ1-5|TRBV30
TGTGCCTGGAGTGTACGGAGCTTTGGCAATCAGCCCCAGCATTTT
CAWSVRSFGNQPQHF
>NA|NA|TRBJ2-1|TRBV4-3
TGCGCCAGCAGCCGCGAAAGTACGTTCCATGAGCAGTTCTTC
CASSRESTFHEQFF
>NA|TRBD2|TRBJ2-1|TRBV5-5
TGTGCCAGCAGCCGGACTAGCGGGAACAATGAGCAGTTCTTC
CASSRTSGNNEQFF
>NA|NA|TRBJ1-5|TRBV7-2
TGTGCCAGCAGCCTGACCCCTTCGGGACACCACGACTATCAGCCCCAGCATTTT
CASSLTPSGHHDYQPQHF
>NA|NA|TRBJ2-7|TRBV5-1
TGCGCCAGCAGCCCGTCCACAGGGCCCTACGAGCAGTACTTC
CASSPSTGPYEQYF
>NA|NA|TRBJ1-2|TRBV18
TGTGCCAGCTCACCGCTTCAACAGGGAAGTAATGGCTACACCTTC
CASSPLQQGSNGYTF
>NA|TRBD1|TRBJ2-7|TRBV4-1
TGCGCCAGCAGCCAAGAACACAGGGGGATTTCCTACGAGCAGTACTTC
CASSQEHRGISYEQYF
>NA|NA|TRBJ2-3|TRBV9
TGTGCCAGCAGCGTAGGGGGAGGCCCTAGCACAGATACGCAGTATTTT
CASSVGGGPSTDTQYF
>NA|NA|TRBJ2-7|TRBV30
TGTGCCTGGAGGGGAGATACAGAAAGGTTTAACGAGCAGTACTTC
CAWRGDTERFNEQYF
>NA|NA|TRBJ2-1|TRBV19
TGTGCCAGTAGTAACCTGGGACACCCCTCAAATGAGCAGTTCTTC
CASSNLGHPSNEQFF
>few|NA|TRBJ2-5|TRBV7-2
TGTGCCAGCAGCTCCCCCGCGGCGGTAGAGACCCAGTACTTC
CASSSPAAVETQYF
>few|NA|TRBJ2-4|TRBV7-6
TGTGCCAGCAGCTTAGCGGATATAGCCTTCGACAAAAACATTCAGTACTTC
CASSLADIAFDKNIQYF
>NA|NA|TRBJ2-2|TRBV21-1
TGTGCCAGCAGCAAAGATGGGAGGGAGACGAACACCGGGGAGCTGTTTTTT
CASSKDGRETNTGELFF
>NA|NA|TRBJ1-5|TRBV5-6
TGTGCCAGCAGCTTGGCCCGGGTTCAGCCCCAGCATTTT
CASSLARVQPQHF
>few|NA|TRBJ2-4|TRBV9
TGTGCCAGCAGCGTCGGTCAAGCGGGCAAAAACATTCAGTACTTC
CASSVGQAGKNIQYF
>NA|TRBD2|TRBJ2-3|TRBV7-8
TGTGCCAGCAACCTAGCGGGAAGCGGACCTAGCACAGATACGCAGTATTTT
CASNLAGSGPSTDTQYF
>NA|NA|TRBJ1-5|TRBV7-9
TGTGCCAGCAGCTTAGGGGATGAACAGGGATGGGGCAATCAGCCCCAGCATTTT
CASSLGDEQGWGNQPQHF
>once|NA|TRBJ2-1|TRBV19
TGTGCCAGTAGTATTGCCCCTCCGGGACACAACAATGAGCAGTTCTTC
CASSIAPPGHNNEQFF
>NA|NA|TRBJ1-1|TRBV30
TGTGCCTGGAGGGGGGGATGGGAGAACACTGAAGCTTTCTTT
CAWRGGWENTEAFF
>NA|TRBD1|TRBJ2-5|TRBV6-5
TGTGCCAGCACCGGACAGGGGGCAGGAGAGACCCAGTACTTC
CASTGQGAGETQYF
>NA|TRBD1|TRBJ1-3|TRBV19
TGTGCCAGTAGTCCTCGCGGGGGACAGGAACTGGGAAACACCATATATTTT
CASSPRGGQELGNTIYF
>NA|NA|TRBJ2-5|TRBV7-9
TGTGCCAGCAGCTCATCCGTGGCTGCAGAGACCCAGTACTTC
CASSSSVAAETQYF
>NA|TRBD2|TRBJ2-1|TRBV4-3
TGCGCCAGCGCGTTAGGACTAGCGGGATCCTCAGGAGCCTACAATGAGCAGTTCTTC
CASALGLAGSSGAYNEQFF
>NA|NA|TRBJ2-5|TRBV5-6
TGTGCCAGCAGCTTTATAGCTCAAGAGACCCAGTACTTC
CASSFIAQETQYF
>NA|TRBD2|TRBJ2-1|TRBV11-2
TGTGCCAGCAGCCTGGCGGGAGGGGTTTACGAGCAGTTCTTC
CASSLAGGVYEQFF
>NA|NA|TRBJ2-4|TRBV7-9
TGTGCCAGCAGCTTAGCGGCAGACATTCAGTACTTC
CASSLAADIQYF
>NA|TRBD2|TRBJ2-5|TRBV30
TGTGCCTGGATCGGGCCGGGCGGGGGAGAGACCCAGTACTTC
CAWIGPGGGETQYF
>NA|NA|TRBJ2-7|TRBV28
TGTGCCAGCTACTCTACGCAGGTTACCTACGAGCAGTACTTC
CASYSTQVTYEQYF
>NA|NA|TRBJ1-3|TRBV6-6
TGTGCCAGCAGCCCCGGACTGCGCTCTGGAAACACCATATATTTT
CASSPGLRSGNTIYF